The 4 T cell receptor beta chains given below trace back to one sample, sequenced in a study of regulatory T cells in long-lasting Graves disease. iRepertoire HTBI primers and Arm-PCR of CDR3 regions built TCR beta libraries. TCRdb re-called the multiplex PCR reads through MiXCR, storing one row per CDR3 protein. The sample holds a few hundred thousand distinct CDR3 sequences; around 20% are singletons and the top ten take 26%. Specified time point: persistent/refractory GD, antithyroid drugs over 5 years with positive TRAb. The authors made the TCR library using RNA they extracted from PBMCs. Sequencing was performed on peripheral blood mononuclear cells (PBMCs), taken when the disease was refractory, from a patient treated with antithyroid drugs. The source of these receptors is a female donor with Graves disease.

Only a few counts were recorded for this clonotype. The rearrangement links TRBV7-3 to TRBJ2-3; D is unclear. The CDR3 is made up of 16 amino acids. Germline V gives CDR1 SGHTA, CDR2 FQGTGA. With 4 bases removed from V and 0 bases from J, the gap between germline ends came to 14 bases. CDR3 nucleotide sequence: TGTGCCAGCAGCTCCTACCAGGACGGGAGCACAGATACGCAGTATTTT. Protein: CASSSYQDGSTDTQYF.

The V and J genes are TRBV19 and TRBJ2-1; TRBD2 aligns across 12 bases. This CDR3 spans 16 amino acids. With 3 bases clipped from V and 6 bases from J, the junction kept 6 bases outside the gene matches. Germline CDR1 is LNHDA and CDR2 is SQIVND (reference sequence). CDR3 sequence reads: CASSILAGGMSNEQFF. CDR3 DNA: TGTGCCAGTAGTATTCTAGCGGGAGGGATGAGCAATGAGCAGTTCTTC.

This clonotype was detected only a few times. This chain links TRBV9 with TRBJ1-1, with 9 bases fitting TRBD1. Unmatched junction bases numbered 5, after V lost 3 bases and J lost 5 bases. Germline V gene data show CDR1 as SGDLS and CDR2 as YYNGEE. CDR3 length: 14 residues. The CDR3 region is CASSEQGAVTEAFF. Here the CDR3 DNA reads TGTGCCAGCAGCGAACAGGGGGCAGTAACTGAAGCTTTCTTT.

This clonotype has a handful of counts. The chain has TRBV14 and TRBJ2-7; D is possibly TRBD1 (5 bases). The CDR3 runs 13 residues. CDR1 is SGHDN, CDR2 FVKESK, per germline. Between the trimmed V and J ends, which lost 3 bases and 3 bases, there was a span of 9 bases. This CDR3 is CASSQDNHYEQYF. In DNA form, the CDR3 reads TGTGCCAGCAGCCAGGACAACCACTACGAGCAGTACTTC.